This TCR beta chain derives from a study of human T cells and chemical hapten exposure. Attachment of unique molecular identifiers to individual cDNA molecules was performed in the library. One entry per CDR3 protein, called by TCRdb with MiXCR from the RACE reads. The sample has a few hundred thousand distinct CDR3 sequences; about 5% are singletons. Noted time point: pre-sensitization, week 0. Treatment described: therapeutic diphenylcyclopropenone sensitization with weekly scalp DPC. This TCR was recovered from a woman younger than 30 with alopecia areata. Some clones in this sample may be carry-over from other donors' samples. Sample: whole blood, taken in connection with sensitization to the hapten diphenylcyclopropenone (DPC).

The CDR3 DNA is TGTGCCAGCAGCGAGATTTTAGCAATAGATACGCAGTATTTT. Translation: CASSEILAIDTQYF. This rearrangement joins TRBV4-2 to TRBJ2-3; D remains unclear. Germline V gene sequence: CDR1 LGHNA, CDR2 YNFKEQ. The CDR3 is made up of 14 amino acids. The V and J ends lost 5 bases and 5 bases respectively, with 14 bases between them.